The 10 T cell receptor beta chains presented below share a single source sample, sequenced in a study of identical twins. TCRdb ran MiXCR on the 5' RACE reads and lists one entry per CDR3 protein. The sample has about 260,000 distinct CDR3 sequences, approximately 7% seen once. The same data also contributed to another study, on yellow fever vaccine responses in identical twins.

Sequenced sample: memory (CD45RO+) T cells sorted from blood. The receptor set was obtained from a woman aged 18-29 years in good health.

The rearrangement links TRBV5-6 to TRBJ2-2; 9 bases agree with TRBD1. CDR3 size: 16 residues. CDR1 SGHDT and CDR2 YYEEEE come from the germline V gene. V shed 1 base, J shed 9 bases, and the junction held 10 bases outside the gene matches. In DNA form, the CDR3 reads TGTGCCAGCAGCTTGTTAACGGGACAGGGAAAGTGGGAGCTGTTTTTT. This sequence encodes CASSLLTGQGKWELFF.

This clonotype was recorded a few times. The chain recombines TRBV12-3 or TRBV12-4 with TRBJ1-2; D is unresolved. Trimming cost V 5 bases and J 7 bases, with 11 bases left between them. This CDR3 is built from 12 residues. This chain's CDR3 is CASSPASFGYTF. CDR3 in DNA: TGTGCCAGCAGTCCCGCCAGTTTTGGCTACACCTTC.

This clonotype was seen more than once but under ten times. The V call is TRBV3-1, the J call TRBJ2-7; D may be TRBD1 or TRBD2 (5 bases each). Germline CDR1 is LGHDT and CDR2 is YNNKEL (reference sequence). V lost 1 base to trimming and J lost 7 bases, with 14 bases between them. The CDR3 loop spans 14 amino acids. As DNA, the CDR3 is TGTGCCAGCAGCCAAGGAGTGGGGACCTTGGAGCAGTACGTC. Protein: CASSQGVGTLEQYV.

This clonotype was recorded at least ten times. This chain joins TRBV24-1 and TRBJ2-2; TRBD1 aligns across 9 bases. V shed 9 bases, J shed 8 bases, and the junction held 12 bases outside the gene matches. Germline values: CDR1 KGHDR, CDR2 SFDVKD. CDR3 length: 15 residues. The CDR3 DNA is TGTGCCACCGGATCCCGGGACAGGGTATCAGGGGAGCTGTTTTTT. Translating it yields CATGSRDRVSGELFF.

The rearrangement joins TRBV5-8 to TRBJ2-6, with TRBD1 identical over 7 bases. The CDR3 covers 17 residues. Trimming at V came to 5 bases and at J to 0 bases, leaving 8 bases not matched to a gene. Germline assignment: CDR1 SGHTS and CDR2 YDEGEE. CDR3 residues: CASRYDRENSGANVLTF. The CDR3 nucleotides are TGTGCCAGCAGATATGACAGGGAGAACTCTGGGGCCAACGTCCTGACTTTC.

This clonotype occurred a few times. This chain joins TRBV12-3 or TRBV12-4 and TRBJ2-1, with 10 bases fitting TRBD2. J was trimmed by 9 bases and V by 2 bases; bases with no gene match: 4. This CDR3 comprises 14 residues. The CDR3 coding sequence is TGTGCCAGCAGTTTAATAGCGGGAGGTCTTGAGCAGTTCTTC. Translating gives CASSLIAGGLEQFF.

The CDR3 spells CASQLKHSGGYTF. In nucleotides, the CDR3 is TGTGCCAGCCAATTGAAACACTCTGGAGGCTACACCTTC. This chain connects TRBV25-1 to TRBJ1-2; no reliable D call. V was clipped by 8 bases and J by 8 bases, with 18 bases between them. There are 13 residues in the CDR3. Germline V gene lookup returns CDR1 MGHDK and CDR2 SYGVNS.

This clonotype was recorded a few times. The chain links TRBV7-6 to TRBJ2-3, with D tentatively TRBD2 (6 bases). The germline CDR1 and CDR2 sequences are SGHVS and FNYEAQ. CDR3 length equals 17 residues. V lost 2 bases and J lost 0, with 15 bases in between. The CDR3 coding sequence is TGTGCCAGCAGCTTAAACCCGAGCGGGCCCAGCACAGATACGCAGTATTTT. Protein: CASSLNPSGPSTDTQYF.

In this sample, this clonotype turned up a few times. This chain uses TRBV15 with TRBJ2-7, with a weak D call TRBD1 (5 bases). The germline CDR1 and CDR2 sequences are LNHNV and YYDKDF (reference sequence). The CDR3 extends over 16 amino acids. The V and J ends lost 3 bases and 4 bases respectively, with 19 bases between them. The CDR3, as DNA: TGTGCCACCAGCAGCGCTACAGGAACCTCTACGTACGAGCAGTACTTC. The encoded protein is CATSSATGTSTYEQYF.

This clonotype was counted at least ten times. This chain connects TRBV20-1 to TRBJ1-2; no reliable D call. V lost 0 bases and J lost 3, with 23 bases in between. Germline V gene lookup returns CDR1 DFQATT and CDR2 SNEGSKA (reference sequence). CDR3 length: 18 residues. CDR3 sequence: CSARDLAASINFDYGYTF. In DNA, the CDR3 is TGCAGTGCTAGAGATTTGGCAGCCTCCATTAATTTCGACTATGGCTACACCTTC.